This entry lists 11 T cell receptor beta chains sequenced from one sample in a study of T cells in Graves' hyperthyroidism and ophthalmopathy. The CDR3 regions of TCR beta were amplified from RNA transcripts. RT-PCR in the first round (using the HTBI primer set) targeted the TCR CDR3. Each CDR3 protein is one row after TCRdb ran MiXCR on the multiplex PCR reads. Among over 250,000 distinct CDR3 sequences, over 15% were seen once, and the ten largest hold around 61%. The sequenced material came from blood. Receptor source: a woman aged 55-69 years with Graves' ophthalmopathy.

The sample holds many counts of this clonotype. The J gene is TRBJ2-7, the V gene TRBV27, with D unresolved. The CDR3 is made up of 11 amino acids. The V end lost 0 bases, the J end lost 6 bases, and 3 bases lay between the germline ends. CDR1 and CDR2 (germline): MNHEY, SMNVEV (reference sequence). CDR3 in DNA: TGTGCCAGCAGTTTATCTGGCGAGCAGTACTTC. Protein product: CASSLSGEQYF.

This clonotype has at least ten counts. The chain couples TRBV28 to TRBJ1-1; 7 bases are a match to TRBD1. The CDR3 runs to 16 residues. V was clipped by 5 bases and J by 1 base; unmatched bases: 10. The germline CDR1 and CDR2 sequences are MDHEN and SYDVKM. The CDR3 loop reads CASSPWDSRKNTEAFF. CDR3 sequence (DNA): TGTGCCAGCAGTCCATGGGACAGCCGGAAGAACACTGAAGCTTTCTTT.

This chain links TRBV5-1 with TRBJ1-3, with a possible D match to TRBD1 (6 bases). The germline V gene has CDR1 SGHRS and CDR2 YFSETQ. The CDR3 loop spans 14 amino acids. The V end was cut by 4 bases, the J end by 4 bases, with 12 bases between. The CDR3 bases are TGCGCCAGCAGCGAACAGGGTGGGGGAAACACCATATATTTT. Translated: CASSEQGGGNTIYF.

As for this clonotype: This may stem from a read error, because a much larger clone lies one nucleotide away. The rearrangement links TRBV25-1 to TRBJ2-1; 7 positions agree with TRBD2. The J call could be wrong; TRBJ2-7 is a better fit for the DNA end. CDR1 is MGHDK and CDR2 is SYGVNS in the germline V gene. The length of the CDR3 is 12 residues. CDR3 protein: CASSDGGNEQYF. As DNA, the CDR3 is TGTGCCAGCAGTGACGGGGGGAATGAGCAGTACTTC.

The table lists this clonotype with many counts. CDR3 sequence: CASRPGQGRDEQYF. CDR3 in DNA: TGTGCCAGCAGGCCGGGACAGGGTCGGGACGAGCAGTACTTC. This chain connects TRBV12-3 or TRBV12-4 to TRBJ2-7; 9 positions match TRBD1. The junction had 8 bases not matched to a gene; V was cut back by 6 bases and J by 5 bases. This CDR3 comprises 14 residues.

The chain employs TRBV7-2 and TRBJ2-7; D may match TRBD1 or TRBD2 (5 bases each). This CDR3 region has 15 residues. The V and J ends lost 5 bases and 1 base respectively, with 15 bases between them. The germline V gene has CDR1 SGHTA and CDR2 FQGNSA. Written as DNA, the CDR3 is TGTGCCAGCAGCGCCCGGGACGGAGCATCCTACGAGCAGTACTTC. Its protein is CASSARDGASYEQYF.

This chain links TRBV19 with TRBJ2-4; D remains unclear. CDR1 and CDR2 (germline): LNHDA, SQIVND (reference sequence). V dropped 1 base and J dropped 3 bases, with 7 bases sitting between them. The CDR3 is 14 residues long. CDR3 amino acids: CASSIGVLKNIQYF. CDR3 DNA sequence: TGTGCCAGTAGTATAGGAGTCCTCAAAAACATTCAGTACTTC.

This clonotype was recorded a few times. V and J are TRBV9 and TRBJ1-2, with 8 bases fitting TRBD1. The J segment lost 5 bases and the V segment lost 0 bases, leaving 6 bases of the junction unmatched. This CDR3 spans 15 amino acids. The germline V gene has CDR1 SGDLS and CDR2 YYNGEE. This CDR3 is CASSVGERQGYGYTF. The DNA of the CDR3 is TGTGCCAGCAGCGTAGGAGAGAGACAGGGGTATGGCTACACCTTC. Filled out from reference TRBV9 and TRBJ1-2, the complete variable domain reads DSGVTQTPKHLITATGQRVTLRCSPRSGDLSVYWYQQSLDQGLQFLIQYYNGEERAKGNILERFSAQQFPDLHSELNLSSLELGDSALYFCASSVGERQGYGYTFGSGTRLTVV.

In its sample, this clonotype was seen a few times. A much larger clone sits a single nucleotide away, making a read error possible. V usage is TRBV2 and J usage is TRBJ1-5, with unresolved D. The CDR3 contains 13 residues. Per the germline V gene, CDR1 is SNHLY and CDR2 is FYNNEI. The chain's CDR3 is CASGDTGFQPQHF. CDR3 coding DNA: TGTGCCAGCGGTGATACGGGTTTTCAGCCCCAGCATTTT.

Ten or more counts support this clonotype. The chain couples TRBV5-8 to TRBJ2-3; perhaps TRBD2 as D (6 bases). V lost 5 bases to trimming and J lost 2 bases, with 12 bases between them. CDR1 is SGHTS, CDR2 YDEGEE, per germline. CDR3 length equals 14 residues. CDR3 loop: CASRSGLYTDTQYF. The CDR3 DNA sequence: TGTGCCAGCAGGTCGGGACTTTACACAGATACGCAGTATTTT.

This clonotype was counted at least ten times. The chain links TRBV6-1 to TRBJ2-7; 10 positions agree with TRBD1. Germline trimming cut 3 bases from V and 6 bases from J; bases unmatched to any gene: 5. The CDR3 is 14 residues long. Germline V gene lookup returns CDR1 MNHNS and CDR2 SASEGT. This CDR3 is CASSEGQGRLEQYF. The CDR3, as DNA: TGTGCCAGCAGTGAGGGACAGGGGCGCCTCGAGCAGTACTTC.